This T cell receptor beta chain is from a study of cytotoxic CD8 clonotypes in ibrutinib-treated CLL. About the research overall: Response samples were taken after a median of about 11 months on treatment, range 6 to 36.

TCR beta libraries used about 1.8 micrograms of genomic DNA from cryopreserved PBMCs. Study-wide points: Investigators sampled sustained-remission and progressing patients at differing times. Baseline values of clonality outstripped age-matched healthy donors and followed circulating CD8+ T-cell counts.

The assay was immunoSEQ multiplex PCR, and TCRdb's table has in-frame clones only and misses some. Among about 72,000 clones listed, around 68% were seen once. This CDR3 has 15 residues. Germline-derived CDR1 and CDR2 are MNHNS and SASEGT. Turning to this clone: Its antigen remains unknown. One end of the junction does not line up with germline, which may come from a read error.

This sample comprised PBMCs, obtained after 12 months of ibrutinib treatment. V gene TRBV6-1 combines with J gene TRBJ2-5, with 9 positions matching TRBD1. The sequence was obtained from a human donor with chronic lymphocytic leukemia. CDR3 coding DNA: TGTGCCAGCAGGGAAGGACAGGGGAGACAAGAGACCCAGTACTTC. This gives the protein CASREGQGRQETQYF.